A selection of T cell receptor beta chains follows, all from one sample in a study of T-cell memory formation after mild COVID-19. TCRdb passed the 5' RACE reads through MiXCR, listing each CDR3 protein once. The sample comprises about 130,000 distinct CDR3 sequences, approximately 17% of which are singletons, and roughly 5.2% rests with the top ten. The specimen was PBMCs or a T cell subset sorted from them (not recorded which). The source is a man aged 18 to 29 who had mild COVID-19 (a few samples of this study predate the infection). Cell type and time point are not known. Each CDR3 is given with its conserved first and last residue. The order of the fields is J gene, V gene, CDR3 protein.

TRBJ2-3,TRBV7-2,CASSLVSQRTYDF
TRBJ2-6,TRBV5-1,CASRVSGLLSGANVLTF
TRBJ2-5,TRBV5-1,CASSNGGAGTETQYF
TRBJ2-5,TRBV7-9,CATHRVGQETQYF
TRBJ2-5,TRBV2,CASCRDHQETQYF
TRBJ2-4,TRBV12-3/TRBV12-4,CASSPGPQNIQYF
TRBJ1-5,TRBV5-1,CASSWGDRGGNQPQHF
TRBJ2-3,TRBV11-2,CASSALLAGRLDTQYF
TRBJ2-5,TRBV11-1,CASSLAAHQETQYF
TRBJ2-6,TRBV3-1,CASSQDLGVLTF
TRBJ2-1,TRBV6-2/TRBV6-3,CASRGGSYNEQFF
TRBJ1-2,TRBV5-1,CASSFAGGGYGYTF
TRBJ1-2,TRBV5-1,CASSLVVGGSYGYTF
TRBJ2-3,TRBV5-5,CASSRGGEGTQYF
TRBJ2-3,TRBV9,CASVLAEHSSTDTQYF
TRBJ2-5,TRBV7-7,CASSPGGPRFQETQYF
TRBJ2-5,TRBV4-2,CASSQEWRGGLGTQYF